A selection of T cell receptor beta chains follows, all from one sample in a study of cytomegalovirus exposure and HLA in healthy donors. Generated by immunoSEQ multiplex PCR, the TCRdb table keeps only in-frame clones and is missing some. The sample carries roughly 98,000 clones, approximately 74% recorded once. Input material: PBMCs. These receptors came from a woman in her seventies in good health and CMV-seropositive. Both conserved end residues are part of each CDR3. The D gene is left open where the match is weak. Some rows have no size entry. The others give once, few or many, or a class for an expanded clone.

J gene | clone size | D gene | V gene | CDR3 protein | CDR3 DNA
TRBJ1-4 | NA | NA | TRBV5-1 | CASSLETDATNEKLFF | TGCGCCAGCAGCTTGGAGACAGATGCAACTAATGAAAAACTGTTTTTT
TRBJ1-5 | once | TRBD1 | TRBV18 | CASSPQDRSNQPQHF | TGTGCCAGCTCACCACAGGACAGGAGCAATCAGCCCCAGCATTTT
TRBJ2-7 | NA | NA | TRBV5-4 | CASSSPNRGGNEQYF | TGTGCCAGCAGCTCCCCCAACAGGGGGGGGAACGAGCAGTACTTC
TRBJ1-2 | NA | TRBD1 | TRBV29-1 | CSVGRGQGYGYTF | TGCAGCGTTGGAAGGGGACAGGGATATGGCTACACCTTC
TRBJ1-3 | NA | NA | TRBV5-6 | CASSPPLRSSGNTIYF | TGTGCCAGCAGCCCTCCCCTACGGAGCTCTGGAAACACCATATATTTT
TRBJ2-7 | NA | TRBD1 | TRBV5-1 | CASSFRGQGAFEQYF | TGCGCCAGCAGCTTCCGGGGACAGGGGGCGTTCGAGCAGTACTTC
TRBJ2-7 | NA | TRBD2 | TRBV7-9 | CASSPGLAGAYEQYF | TGTGCCAGCAGCCCAGGACTAGCGGGCGCCTACGAGCAGTACTTC
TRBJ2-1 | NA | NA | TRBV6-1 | CASSPLGGYNEQFF | TGTGCCAGCAGTCCCCTGGGGGGCTACAATGAGCAGTTCTTC
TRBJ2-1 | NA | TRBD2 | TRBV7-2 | CASSPGGGGQFF | TGTGCCAGCAGCCCTGGCGGGGGTGGGCAGTTCTTC
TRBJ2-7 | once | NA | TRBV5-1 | CASSLDWSYEQYF | TGCGCCAGCAGCTTGGACTGGTCCTACGAGCAGTACTTC
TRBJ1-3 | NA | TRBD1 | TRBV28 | CATAGTAASGNTIYF | TGTGCCACCGCCGGGACAGCCGCCTCTGGAAACACCATATATTTT
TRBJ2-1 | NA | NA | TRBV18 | CASSSDSNYNEQFF | TGTGCCAGCTCATCCGACTCGAATTACAATGAGCAGTTCTTC
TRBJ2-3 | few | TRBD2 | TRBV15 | CATSKAPLAGGRGADTQYF | TGTGCCACCAGCAAAGCGCCTTTGGCGGGAGGTAGGGGGGCGGATACGCAGTATTTT
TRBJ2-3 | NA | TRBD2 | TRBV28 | CASSQSPFGTSGNTQYF | TGTGCCAGCAGTCAGTCCCCATTCGGGACTAGCGGGAATACGCAGTATTTT
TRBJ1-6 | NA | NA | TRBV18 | CASSPLDNNSPLHF | TGTGCCAGCTCACCACTCGACAATAATTCACCCCTCCACTTT
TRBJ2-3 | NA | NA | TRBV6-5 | CASMGPGTDTQYF | TGTGCCAGCATGGGGCCTGGCACAGATACGCAGTATTTT
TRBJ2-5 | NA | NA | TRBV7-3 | CASSRYTQETQYF | TGTGCCAGCAGCAGATACACACAAGAGACCCAGTACTTC
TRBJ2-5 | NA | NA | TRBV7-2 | CASSFYQETQYF | TGTGCCAGCAGCTTCTACCAAGAGACCCAGTACTTC
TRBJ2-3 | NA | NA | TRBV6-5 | CASSYDPWGEADTQYF | TGTGCCAGCAGTTACGATCCTTGGGGAGAAGCAGATACGCAGTATTTT
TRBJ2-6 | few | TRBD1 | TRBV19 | CASSGTGGVFEFFSGANVLTF | TGTGCCAGTAGTGGGACAGGGGGTGTCTTCGAATTTTTCTCTGGGGCCAACGTCCTGACTTTC
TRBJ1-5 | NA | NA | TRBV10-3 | CAISPSRTGGIGNQPQHF | TGTGCCATCAGTCCCTCCCGGACTGGGGGGATAGGCAATCAGCCCCAGCATTTT
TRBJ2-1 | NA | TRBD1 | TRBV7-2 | CASSLRRLQGVYNEQFF | TGTGCCAGCAGCTTACGACGTTTACAGGGGGTCTACAATGAGCAGTTCTTC
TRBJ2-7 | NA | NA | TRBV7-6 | CASSLVSDSLPYEQYF | TGTGCCAGCAGCTTAGTTTCGGACAGCCTACCTTACGAGCAGTACTTC
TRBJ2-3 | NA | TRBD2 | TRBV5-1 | CASSSTSGRAWVKTDTQYF | TGCGCCAGCAGCTCTACTAGCGGGAGGGCCTGGGTTAAAACAGATACGCAGTATTTT
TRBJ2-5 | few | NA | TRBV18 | CASSPPGVGETQYF | TGTGCCAGCTCACCACCAGGGGTCGGAGAGACCCAGTACTTC
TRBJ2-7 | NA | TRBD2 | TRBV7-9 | CASSRTSGRLSEQYF | TGTGCCAGCAGCCGCACTAGCGGGAGGCTTTCCGAGCAGTACTTC
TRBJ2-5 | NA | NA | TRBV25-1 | CASLDFTGSQETQYF | TGTGCCAGCTTAGACTTCACAGGGAGCCAAGAGACCCAGTACTTC
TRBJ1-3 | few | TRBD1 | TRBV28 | CASSSITGVYGNTIYF | TGTGCCAGCAGTTCAATAACAGGGGTCTACGGAAACACCATATATTTT
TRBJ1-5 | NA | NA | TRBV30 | CAWSVPYNQPQHF | TGTGCCTGGAGTGTACCCTACAATCAGCCCCAGCATTTT
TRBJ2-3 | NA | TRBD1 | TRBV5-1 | CASSTGQGADTQYF | TGCGCCAGCAGCACCGGACAGGGGGCAGATACGCAGTATTTT
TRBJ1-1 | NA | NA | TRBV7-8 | CASSLVGGLGTEAFF | TGTGCCAGCAGCTTAGTGGGGGGGCTAGGGACTGAAGCTTTCTTT
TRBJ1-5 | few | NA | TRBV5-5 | CASSLDSKQPQHF | TGTGCCAGCAGCTTGGACAGCAAGCAGCCCCAGCATTTT
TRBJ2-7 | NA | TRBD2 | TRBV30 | CAWSVRRGGASYEQYF | TGTGCCTGGAGTGTACGGCGGGGGGGGGCCTCCTACGAGCAGTACTTC
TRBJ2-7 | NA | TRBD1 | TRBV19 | CASTPGGAYEQYF | TGTGCCAGTACCCCAGGGGGCGCCTACGAGCAGTACTTC
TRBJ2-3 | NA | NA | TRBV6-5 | CASSRAGVDTDTQYF | TGTGCCAGCAGTCGGGCAGGGGTCGACACAGATACGCAGTATTTT
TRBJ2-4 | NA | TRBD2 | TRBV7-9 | CASSPTSGTLNIQYF | TGTGCCAGCAGCCCGACTAGCGGGACCTTGAACATTCAGTACTTC
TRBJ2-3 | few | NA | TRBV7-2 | CASSFRISDTQYF | TGTGCCAGCAGCTTTAGAATCTCAGATACGCAGTATTTT
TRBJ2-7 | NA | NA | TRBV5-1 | CASSSGQGLSDEQYF | TGCGCCAGCAGCAGTGGACAGGGACTAAGCGACGAGCAGTACTTC
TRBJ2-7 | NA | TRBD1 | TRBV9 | CASSAWTGAYEQYF | TGTGCCAGCAGCGCTTGGACAGGGGCCTACGAGCAGTACTTC
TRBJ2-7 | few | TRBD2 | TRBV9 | CASSVGTSVYEQYF | TGTGCCAGCAGCGTAGGGACTAGCGTTTACGAGCAGTACTTC
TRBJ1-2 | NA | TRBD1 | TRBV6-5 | CASSLSRDRGDGYTF | TGTGCCAGCAGCCTGAGCCGGGACAGGGGCGATGGCTACACCTTC
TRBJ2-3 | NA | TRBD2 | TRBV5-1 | CASSPGTSGITDTQYF | TGCGCCAGCAGTCCCGGGACTAGCGGGATCACAGATACGCAGTATTTT
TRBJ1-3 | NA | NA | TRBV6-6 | CASGFLGTIYF | TGTGCCTCGGGATTTCTGGGCACCATATATTTT
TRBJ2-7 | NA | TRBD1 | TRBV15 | CATSSADRGLRNEQYF | TGTGCCACCAGCAGCGCGGACAGGGGGCTGAGAAACGAGCAGTACTTC
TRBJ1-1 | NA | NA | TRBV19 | CASSIGRWRAMNTEAFF | TGTGCCAGTAGTATAGGCAGGTGGAGGGCGATGAACACTGAAGCTTTCTTT
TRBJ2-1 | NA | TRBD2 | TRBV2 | CASQLAEDNEQFF | TGTGCCAGCCAACTAGCGGAAGACAATGAGCAGTTCTTC
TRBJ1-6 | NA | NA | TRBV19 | CASSMGPQSDSPLHF | TGTGCCAGTAGTATGGGGCCACAGTCTGATTCACCCCTCCACTTT
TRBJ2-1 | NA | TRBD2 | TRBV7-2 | CASSHTGTSIIDEQFF | TGTGCCAGCAGCCATACCGGGACTAGCATAATCGATGAGCAGTTCTTC
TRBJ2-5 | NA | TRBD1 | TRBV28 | CASSPSAGGWETQYF | TGTGCCAGCAGCCCCTCGGCAGGGGGCTGGGAGACCCAGTACTTC
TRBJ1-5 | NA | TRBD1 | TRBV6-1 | CASRGGQGRNQPQHF | TGTGCCAGCAGGGGCGGACAGGGCCGCAATCAGCCCCAGCATTTT
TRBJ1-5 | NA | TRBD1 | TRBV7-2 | CASSSTGMSNQPQHF | TGTGCCAGCAGCTCGACAGGGATGAGCAATCAGCCCCAGCATTTT
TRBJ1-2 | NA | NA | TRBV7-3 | CASSQTGSGYGYTF | TGTGCCAGCAGCCAAACAGGGAGCGGCTATGGCTACACCTTC
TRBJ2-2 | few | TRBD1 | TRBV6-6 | CASSYEGTGSGELFF | TGTGCCAGCAGTTACGAGGGGACAGGGTCCGGGGAGCTGTTTTTT
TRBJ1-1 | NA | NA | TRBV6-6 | CASNLRGTEAFF | TGTGCCAGCAACCTGCGGGGAACTGAAGCTTTCTTT
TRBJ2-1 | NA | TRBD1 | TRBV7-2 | CASSPAGTGYNEQFF | TGTGCCAGCAGCCCCGCCGGGACAGGGTATAATGAGCAGTTCTTC
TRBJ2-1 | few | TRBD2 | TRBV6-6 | CASTTGLAGGNEQFF | TGTGCCAGCACCACGGGACTAGCGGGGGGAAATGAGCAGTTCTTC
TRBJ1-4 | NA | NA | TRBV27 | CASSRTGNEKLFF | TGTGCCAGCAGTCGAACAGGGAATGAAAAACTGTTTTTT
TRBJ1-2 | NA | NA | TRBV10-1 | CASYDRMDGYTF | TGCGCCAGCTACGACAGGATGGATGGCTACACCTTC
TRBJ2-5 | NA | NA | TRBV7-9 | CASSPEGGGAGETQYF | TGTGCCAGCAGCCCCGAGGGGGGAGGGGCCGGAGAGACCCAGTACTTC